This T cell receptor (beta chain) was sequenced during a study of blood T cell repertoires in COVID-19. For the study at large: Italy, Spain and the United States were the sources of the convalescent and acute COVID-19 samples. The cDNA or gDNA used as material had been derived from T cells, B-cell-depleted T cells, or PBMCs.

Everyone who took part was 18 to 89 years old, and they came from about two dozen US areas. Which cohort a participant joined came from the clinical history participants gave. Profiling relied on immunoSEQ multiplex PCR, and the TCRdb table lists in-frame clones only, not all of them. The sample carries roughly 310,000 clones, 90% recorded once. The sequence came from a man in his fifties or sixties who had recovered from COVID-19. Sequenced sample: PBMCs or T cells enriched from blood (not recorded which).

This CDR3 reads CASSRGPRNTIYF. The CDR3 nucleotides read TGTGCCAGCAGCAGGGGGCCTAGGAACACCATATATTTT. V is TRBV6-5 and J is TRBJ1-3, with 8 bases matching TRBD1. Looked up from germline, CDR1 is MNHEY and CDR2 is SVGAGI. This CDR3 comprises 13 residues. V gave up 6 bases and J gave up 7 bases; unmatched junction bases: 5.